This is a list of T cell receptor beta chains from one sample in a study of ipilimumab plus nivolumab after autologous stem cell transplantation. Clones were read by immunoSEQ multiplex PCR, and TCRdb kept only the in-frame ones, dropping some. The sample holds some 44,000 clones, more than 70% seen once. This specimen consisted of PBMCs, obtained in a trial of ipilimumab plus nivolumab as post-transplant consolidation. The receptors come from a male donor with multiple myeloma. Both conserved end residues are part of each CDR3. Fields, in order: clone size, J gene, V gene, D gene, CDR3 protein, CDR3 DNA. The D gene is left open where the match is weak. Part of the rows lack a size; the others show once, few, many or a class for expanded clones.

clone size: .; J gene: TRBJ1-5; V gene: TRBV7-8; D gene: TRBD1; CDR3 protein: CASSIGQGATYSNQPQHF; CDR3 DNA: TGTGCCAGCAGTATCGGACAGGGGGCGACTTATAGCAATCAGCCCCAGCATTTT
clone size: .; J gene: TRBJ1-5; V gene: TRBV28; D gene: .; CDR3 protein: CASSLVTKLNQPQHF; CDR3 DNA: TGTGCCAGCAGTTTGGTGACAAAGCTCAATCAGCCCCAGCATTTT
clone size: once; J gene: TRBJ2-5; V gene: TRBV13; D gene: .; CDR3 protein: CASSLGLPLEETQYF; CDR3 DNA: TGTGCCAGCAGCTTAGGTCTGCCTTTAGAGGAGACCCAGTACTTC
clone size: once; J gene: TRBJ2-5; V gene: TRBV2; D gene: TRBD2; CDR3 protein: CASSHASGGIMETQYF; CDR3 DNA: TGTGCCAGCAGTCATGCTAGCGGGGGGATAATGGAGACCCAGTACTTC
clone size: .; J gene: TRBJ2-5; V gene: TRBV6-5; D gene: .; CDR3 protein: CASSPGHSGGSQYF; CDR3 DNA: TGTGCCAGCAGTCCGGGACATTCGGGGGGATCGCAGTACTTC
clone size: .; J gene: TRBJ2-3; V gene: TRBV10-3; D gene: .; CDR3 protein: CAISQRASTDTQYF; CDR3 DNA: TGTGCCATCAGTCAGCGGGCCAGCACAGATACGCAGTATTTT
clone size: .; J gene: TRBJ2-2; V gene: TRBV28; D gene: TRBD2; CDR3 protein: CASSSGGAGELFF; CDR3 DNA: TGTGCCAGCAGTTCGGGGGGGGCCGGGGAGCTGTTTTTT
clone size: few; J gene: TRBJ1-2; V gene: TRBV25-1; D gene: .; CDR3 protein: CASSEGQASPEGYTF; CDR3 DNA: TGTGCCAGCAGTGAAGGCCAAGCGAGTCCCGAGGGCTACACCTTC
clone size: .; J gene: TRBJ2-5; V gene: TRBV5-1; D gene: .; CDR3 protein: CASSLVRGANEAQYF; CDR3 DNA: TGCGCCAGCAGCTTGGTCAGAGGCGCGAACGAGGCCCAGTACTTC
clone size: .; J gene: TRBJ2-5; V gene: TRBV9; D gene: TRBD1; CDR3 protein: CASSARQGALETQYF; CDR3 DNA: TGTGCCAGCAGCGCCCGACAGGGGGCGTTGGAGACCCAGTACTTC
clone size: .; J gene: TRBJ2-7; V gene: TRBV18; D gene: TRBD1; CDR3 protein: CASSVLDRGTDEQYF; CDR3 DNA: TGTGCCAGCTCAGTTCTAGACAGGGGCACCGACGAGCAGTACTTC
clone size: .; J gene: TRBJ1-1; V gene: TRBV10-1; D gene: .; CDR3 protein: CASSEFIGSLEAFF; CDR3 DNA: TGCGCCAGCAGTGAGTTCATTGGTTCCCTTGAAGCTTTCTTT
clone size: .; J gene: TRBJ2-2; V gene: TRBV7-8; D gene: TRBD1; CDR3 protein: CASSLEPGQASNTGELFF; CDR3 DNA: TGTGCCAGCAGCTTAGAACCGGGACAGGCATCGAACACCGGGGAGCTGTTTTTT
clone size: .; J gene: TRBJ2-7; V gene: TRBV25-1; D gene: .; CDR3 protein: CASPGGVSYEQYF; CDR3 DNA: TGTGCCAGCCCCGGTGGAGTTTCCTACGAGCAGTACTTC
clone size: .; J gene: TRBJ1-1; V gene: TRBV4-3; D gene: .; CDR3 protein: CASSQDRVGKTEAFF; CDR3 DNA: TGCGCCAGCAGCCAAGATCGGGTTGGCAAAACTGAAGCTTTCTTT
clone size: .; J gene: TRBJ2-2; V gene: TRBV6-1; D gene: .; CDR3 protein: CASSQGVSTGELFF; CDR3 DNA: TGTGCCAGCTCCCAAGGCGTCAGCACCGGGGAGCTGTTTTTT
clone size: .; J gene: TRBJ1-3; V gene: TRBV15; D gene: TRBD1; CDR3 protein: CATSRDRGSGNTIYF; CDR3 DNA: TGTGCTACCAGCAGGGACAGGGGCTCTGGAAACACCATATATTTT
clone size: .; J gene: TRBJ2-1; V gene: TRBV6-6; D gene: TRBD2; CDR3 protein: CASSYSSSGYNEQFF; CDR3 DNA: TGTGCCAGCAGTTACTCGAGTAGCGGGTACAATGAGCAGTTCTTC
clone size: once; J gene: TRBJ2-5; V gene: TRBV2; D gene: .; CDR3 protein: CASSEVPTWGETQYF; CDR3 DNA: TGTGCCAGCAGTGAAGTACCTACCTGGGGCGAGACCCAGTACTTC
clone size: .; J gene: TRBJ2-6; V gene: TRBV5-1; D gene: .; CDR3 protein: CASTPRSSGANVLTF; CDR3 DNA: TGCGCCAGCACCCCTCGGAGCTCTGGGGCCAACGTCCTGACTTTC
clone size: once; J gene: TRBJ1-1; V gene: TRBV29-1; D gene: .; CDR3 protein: CSVGYGAQNTEAFF; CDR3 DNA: TGCAGCGTTGGGTATGGGGCCCAAAACACTGAAGCTTTCTTT
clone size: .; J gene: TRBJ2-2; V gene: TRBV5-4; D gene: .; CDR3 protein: CASSQDLPRDTGELFF; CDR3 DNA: TGTGCCAGCAGCCAAGATCTCCCCCGCGACACCGGGGAGCTGTTTTTT
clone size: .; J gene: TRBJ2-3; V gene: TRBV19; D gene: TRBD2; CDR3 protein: CASSIPTGAGGPDTQYF; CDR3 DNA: TGTGCCAGTAGTATCCCCACAGGAGCGGGAGGGCCTGATACGCAGTATTTT
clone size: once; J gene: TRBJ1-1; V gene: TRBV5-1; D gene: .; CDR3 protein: CASSLQGTNTEAFF; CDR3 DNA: TGCGCCAGCAGCCTACAGGGCACGAACACTGAAGCTTTCTTT